This T cell receptor beta chain was identified during a study of CD8+ T cells in alopecia areata. As for the study in general: Treated patients were given oral tofacitinib, which was dosed at 5 to 10 mg twice daily. Dosing with tofacitinib proceeded for 6 to 18 months, followed by 6 months off drug.

RNA, once extracted, was reverse transcribed into cDNA for use as the sequencing template. Generated by immunoSEQ multiplex PCR, the TCRdb table keeps only in-frame clones and is missing some. The top ten clones hold about 1.5% of a sample with over 150,000 clones, around 63% of them seen once. This CDR3 has 16 residues. Trimming shortened V by 2 bases and J by 7 bases, and 15 bases separated the two germline ends. The input for sequencing was CD4+ T cells sorted from blood, taken at week 0. The receptor's source is a human donor with alopecia areata. The chain employs TRBV23-1 and TRBJ1-6; D unclear. TRBV23-1 is recorded as an ORF, its role being uncertain. The chain's CDR3 is CASSQVSRASNSPLHF. In DNA, the CDR3 is TGCGCCAGCAGTCAAGTCTCTCGAGCCTCGAATTCACCCCTCCACTTT.